The present T cell receptor beta chain was sequenced within a study of T cell responses to AZD1222 COVID-19 vaccine. General study findings and limits: None of the repertoires were sampled until the peak T cell response had passed.

Method: immunoSEQ multiplex PCR; TCRdb's copy keeps in-frame clones and lacks some. This table has roughly 150,000 clones, 85% to 95% appearing once. CDR3 size: 15 residues. V lost 1 base and J lost 0, with 8 bases in between. Germline loops: CDR1 KGHSH, CDR2 LQKENI. Notes on this clone: Its target is unknown.

Sequences were derived from peripheral blood, sampled 28 days after the second AZD1222 dose. This sequence was found in an adult who received the AZD1222 COVID-19 vaccine. The chain has TRBV18 and TRBJ2-3, with TRBD2 as a possible D gene (5 bases). CDR3 coding DNA: TGTGCCAGCTCACCACTCGGGGTTAGCACAGATACGCAGTATTTT. It yields the protein CASSPLGVSTDTQYF.